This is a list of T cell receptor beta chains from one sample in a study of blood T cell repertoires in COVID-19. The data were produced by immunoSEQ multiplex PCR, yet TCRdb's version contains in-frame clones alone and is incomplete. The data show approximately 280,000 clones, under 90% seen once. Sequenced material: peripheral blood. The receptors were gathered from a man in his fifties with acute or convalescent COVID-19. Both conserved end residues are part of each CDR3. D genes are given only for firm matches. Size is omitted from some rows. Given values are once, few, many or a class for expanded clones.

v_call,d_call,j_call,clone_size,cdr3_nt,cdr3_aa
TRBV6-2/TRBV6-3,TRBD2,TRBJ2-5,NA,TGTGCCAGCAGCCGCGGGACTAGCGGGGGCCAAGAGACCCAGTACTTC,CASSRGTSGGQETQYF
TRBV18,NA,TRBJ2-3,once,TGTGCCAGCTCACCACCGGTAACGGTACCTGGTACGCAGTATTTT,CASSPPVTVPGTQYF
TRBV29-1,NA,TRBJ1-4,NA,TGCAGCGTTGGGTCAGGGTATGAAAAACTGTTTTTT,CSVGSGYEKLFF
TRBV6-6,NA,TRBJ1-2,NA,TGTGCCAGCAGTAACGACAGGCTTCGCTCCAACTATGGCTACACCTTC,CASSNDRLRSNYGYTF
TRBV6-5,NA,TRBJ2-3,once,TGTGCCAGCAGTTTCGGGAACAGGGACACAGATACGCAGTATTTT,CASSFGNRDTDTQYF
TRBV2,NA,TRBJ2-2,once,TGTGCCAGCAGCACCACGGGCACCGGGGAGCTGTTTTTT,CASSTTGTGELFF
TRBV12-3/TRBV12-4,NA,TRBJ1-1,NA,TGTGCCAGCAGTTTATCGGCAGGGGTAGCTTTCTTT,CASSLSAGVAFF
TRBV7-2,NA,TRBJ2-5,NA,TGTGCCAGCAGCTTATTTGTGGGGGCTGGGGAGACCCAGTACTTC,CASSLFVGAGETQYF
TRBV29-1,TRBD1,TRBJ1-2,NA,TGCAGCGTGGGACAGGCTCTTTTCGCCAGCTATGGCTACACCTTC,CSVGQALFASYGYTF
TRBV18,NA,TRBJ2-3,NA,TGTGCCAGCTCACCAACCCCTACTAGCACAGATACGCAGTATTTT,CASSPTPTSTDTQYF
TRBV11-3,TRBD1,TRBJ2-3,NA,TGTGCCAGCAGCTTAGCCGGACAGGGAAGGGATACGCAGTATTTT,CASSLAGQGRDTQYF
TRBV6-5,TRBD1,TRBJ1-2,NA,TGTGCCAGCAGTTACCCGAAGGGACAGGCAGGATATGGCTACACCTTC,CASSYPKGQAGYGYTF
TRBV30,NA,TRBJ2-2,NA,TGTGCCTGTCCGCGGGGGCCCTTGAGCACCGGGGAGCTGTTTTTT,CACPRGPLSTGELFF
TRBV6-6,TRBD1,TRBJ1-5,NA,TGTGCCAGCTCGGGACAGGGGGACAATCAGCCCCAGCATTTT,CASSGQGDNQPQHF
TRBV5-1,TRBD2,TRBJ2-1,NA,TGCGCCAGCAGCTTGCGAGCGGGGGTGGGCAATGAGCAGTTCTTC,CASSLRAGVGNEQFF
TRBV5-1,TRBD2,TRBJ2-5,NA,TGCGCCAGCAGCGGCCGACTAGCGGGGGAAGAGACCCAGTACTTC,CASSGRLAGEETQYF
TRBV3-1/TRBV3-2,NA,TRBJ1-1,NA,TGTGCCAGCAGCCCCACTGGACAGTACACTGAAGCTTTCTTT,CASSPTGQYTEAFF
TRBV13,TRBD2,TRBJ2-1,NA,TGTGCCAGCAGCCCACTAGCGGGGGGTGTCAGCGAGCAGTTCTTC,CASSPLAGGVSEQFF
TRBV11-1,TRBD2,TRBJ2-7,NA,TGTGCCAGCAGCTTAGCGGGGACTAGATACGAGCAGTACTTC,CASSLAGTRYEQYF
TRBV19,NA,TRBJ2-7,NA,TGTGCCAGCAGAATTACCGGACAGTTCTACGAGCAGTACTTC,CASRITGQFYEQYF
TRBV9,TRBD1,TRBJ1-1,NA,TGTGCCAGCAGCGTATCGTGGGACAGGGTGGGCACTGAAGCTTTCTTT,CASSVSWDRVGTEAFF
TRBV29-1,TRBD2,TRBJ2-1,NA,TGCAGCGTTGAGCGGGAGGAGTTCTTC,CSVEREEFF
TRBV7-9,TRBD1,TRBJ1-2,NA,TGTGCCAGCAGCCCCGGACAGGCTCTCTATGGCTACACCTTC,CASSPGQALYGYTF
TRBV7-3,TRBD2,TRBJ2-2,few,TGTGCCAGCAGCTTACGGCGGGGAGCGGGGGAGGACGGGGAGCTGTTTTTT,CASSLRRGAGEDGELFF
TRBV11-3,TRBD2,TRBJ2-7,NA,TGTGCCAGCAGCTTAGCGGGGGGGGCTTCCTACGAGCAGTACTTC,CASSLAGGASYEQYF
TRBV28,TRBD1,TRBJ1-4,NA,TGTGCCAGCAGTTCTCCGGGACAGGGGATAGAACTGTTTTTT,CASSSPGQGIELFF
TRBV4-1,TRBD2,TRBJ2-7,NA,TGCGCCAGCAGCCCCTCCGGGGGGACCTCCTACGAGCAGTACTTC,CASSPSGGTSYEQYF
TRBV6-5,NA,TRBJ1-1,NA,TGTGCCACACCGCGGGGGCCGGGAAACACTGAAGCTTTCTTT,CATPRGPGNTEAFF
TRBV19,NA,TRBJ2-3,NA,TGTGCCAGTAGTATAACGCGTACAGATACGCAGTATTTT,CASSITRTDTQYF
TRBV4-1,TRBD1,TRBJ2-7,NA,TGCGCCAGCAGCCAGCGACAGGGTCCTACCTACGAGCAGTACTTC,CASSQRQGPTYEQYF
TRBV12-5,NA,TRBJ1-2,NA,TGTGCTAGTGGTTTGAATAAGGGGGGCTACACCTTC,CASGLNKGGYTF
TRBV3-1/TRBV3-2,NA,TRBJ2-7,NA,TGTGCCAGCAGCCTCGGGTACGGGCAGTACTTC,CASSLGYGQYF
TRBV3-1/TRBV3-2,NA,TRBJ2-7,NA,TGTGCCAGCAGCCACGGGTCGTCCTACGAGCAGTACTTC,CASSHGSSYEQYF
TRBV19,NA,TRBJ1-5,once,TGTGCCAGTAGTATCGGGGGGTATCAGCCCCAGCATTTT,CASSIGGYQPQHF
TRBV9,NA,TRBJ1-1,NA,TGTGCCAGCCGGGGGGTCGGGGACAACACTGAAGCTTTCTTT,CASRGVGDNTEAFF
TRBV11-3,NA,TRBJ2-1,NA,TGTGCCAGCAGCTTTGGGGGATACAGGGCCCCCTCCTACAATGAGCAGTTCTTC,CASSFGGYRAPSYNEQFF